Detailed here is one TCR beta chain. The length of the CDR3 is 14 residues. With 4 bases clipped from V and 13 bases from J, the junction kept 13 bases outside the gene matches. Germline CDR1 and CDR2: LNHDA and SQIVND (reference sequence). This sample stems from a study of shared T cell receptors in the human thymus. Profiling relied on immunoSEQ multiplex PCR, and the TCRdb table lists in-frame clones only, not all of them. The sample carries about 730,000 clones, approximately 85% recorded once. Another study also made use of these data, one on human thymus T cells. According to that study: Among thymic and blood repertoires, usage of V and J genes appeared biased. Reports from related research described highly overlapping thymic repertoires among unrelated individuals.

Sequencing was performed on thymocytes. The chain is built from TRBV19 and TRBJ1-2; TRBD1 aligns across 9 bases. This sequence was found in a girl in the first two years of life with a congenital heart defect. The CDR3 loop reads CASSSGTGLSACTF. Written as DNA, the CDR3 is TGTGCCAGTAGTAGCGGGACAGGGCTTTCCGCTTGCACCTTC.